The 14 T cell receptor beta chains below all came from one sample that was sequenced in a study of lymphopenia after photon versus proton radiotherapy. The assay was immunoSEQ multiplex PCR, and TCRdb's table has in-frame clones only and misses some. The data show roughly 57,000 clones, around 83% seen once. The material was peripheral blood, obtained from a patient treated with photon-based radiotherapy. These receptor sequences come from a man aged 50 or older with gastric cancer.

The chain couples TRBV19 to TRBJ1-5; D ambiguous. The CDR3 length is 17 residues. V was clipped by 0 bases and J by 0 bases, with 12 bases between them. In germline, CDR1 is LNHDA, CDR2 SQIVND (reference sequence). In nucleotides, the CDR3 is TGTGCCAGTAGTATAGATAGGACGGGGTATAGCAATCAGCCCCAGCATTTT. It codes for CASSIDRTGYSNQPQHF. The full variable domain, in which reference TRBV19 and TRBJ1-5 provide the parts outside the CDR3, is DGGITQSPKYLFRKEGQNVTLSCEQNLNHDAMYWYRQDPGQGLRLIYYSQIVNDFQKGDIAEGYSVSREKKESFPLTVTSAQKNPTAFYLCASSIDRTGYSNQPQHFGDGTRLSIL.

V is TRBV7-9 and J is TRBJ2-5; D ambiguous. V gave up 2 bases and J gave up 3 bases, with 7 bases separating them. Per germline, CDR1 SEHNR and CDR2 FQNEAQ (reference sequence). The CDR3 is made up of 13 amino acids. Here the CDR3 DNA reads TGTGCCAGCAGCTTACCCCCGAAAGAGACCCAGTACTTC. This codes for CASSLPPKETQYF.

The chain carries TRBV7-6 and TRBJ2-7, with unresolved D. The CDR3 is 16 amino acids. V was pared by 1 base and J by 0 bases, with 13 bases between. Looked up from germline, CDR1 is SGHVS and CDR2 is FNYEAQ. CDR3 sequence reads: CASSLDPRRFSYEQYF. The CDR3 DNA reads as TGTGCCAGCAGCTTAGATCCGCGGAGATTCTCCTACGAGCAGTACTTC.

The CDR3 coding sequence is TGTGCCAGCAGCTCACAGGGTTTCACAGATACGCAGTATTTT. Protein sequence: CASSSQGFTDTQYF. The rearrangement links TRBV7-9 to TRBJ2-3, with a possible D match to TRBD1 (6 bases). The CDR3 sequence is 14 residues long. Germline CDR1 is SEHNR and CDR2 is FQNEAQ (reference sequence). Between the trimmed V and J ends, which lost 4 bases and 2 bases, there was a span of 10 bases.

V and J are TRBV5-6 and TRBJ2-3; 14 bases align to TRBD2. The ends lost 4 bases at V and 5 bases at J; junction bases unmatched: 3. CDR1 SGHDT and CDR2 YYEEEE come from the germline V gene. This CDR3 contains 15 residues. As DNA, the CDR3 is TGTGCCAGCAGCCACGGACTAGCGGGAGGAGATACGCAGTATTTT. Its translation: CASSHGLAGGDTQYF. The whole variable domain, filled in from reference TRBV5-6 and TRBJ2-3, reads DAGVTQSPTHLIKTRGQQVTLRCSPKSGHDTVSWYQQALGQGPQFIFQYYEEEERQRGNFPDRFSGHQFPNYSSELNVNALLLGDSALYLCASSHGLAGGDTQYFGPGTRLTVL.

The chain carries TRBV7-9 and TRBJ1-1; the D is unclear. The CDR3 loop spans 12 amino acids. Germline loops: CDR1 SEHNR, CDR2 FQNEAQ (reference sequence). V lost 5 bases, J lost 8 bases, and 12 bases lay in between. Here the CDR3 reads CASSRSSAEAFF. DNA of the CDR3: TGTGCCAGCAGCCGATCGAGTGCCGAAGCTTTCTTT.

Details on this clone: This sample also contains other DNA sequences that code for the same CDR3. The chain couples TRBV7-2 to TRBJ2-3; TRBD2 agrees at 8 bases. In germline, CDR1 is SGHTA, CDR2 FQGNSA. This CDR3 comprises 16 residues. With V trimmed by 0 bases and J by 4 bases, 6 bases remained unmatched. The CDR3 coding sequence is TGTGCCAGCAGCTTAGCAGCGGGCGGGAGGCCAGATACGCAGTATTTT. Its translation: CASSLAAGGRPDTQYF.

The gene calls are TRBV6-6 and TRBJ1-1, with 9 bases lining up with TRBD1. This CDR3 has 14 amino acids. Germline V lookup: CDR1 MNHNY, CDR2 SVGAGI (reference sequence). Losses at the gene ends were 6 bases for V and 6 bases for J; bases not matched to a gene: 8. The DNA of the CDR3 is TGTGCCAGCAGGGGACAGGGAGGATCCCCTGAAGCTTTCTTT. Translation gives CASRGQGGSPEAFF.

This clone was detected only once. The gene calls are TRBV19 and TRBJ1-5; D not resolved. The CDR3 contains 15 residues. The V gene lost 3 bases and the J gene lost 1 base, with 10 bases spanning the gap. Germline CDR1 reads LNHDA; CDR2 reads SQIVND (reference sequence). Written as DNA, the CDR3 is TGTGCCAGTAGTATCGTTATCGGCAGCAATCAGCCCCAGCATTTT. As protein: CASSIVIGSNQPQHF.

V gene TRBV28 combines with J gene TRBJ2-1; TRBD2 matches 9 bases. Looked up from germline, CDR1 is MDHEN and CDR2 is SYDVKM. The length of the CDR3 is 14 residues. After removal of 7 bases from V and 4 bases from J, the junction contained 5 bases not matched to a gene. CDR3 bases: TGTGCCAGCATGGCGGGAGGGCCTTACAATGAGCAGTTCTTC. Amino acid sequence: CASMAGGPYNEQFF.

For the CDR3, the DNA is TGTGCCAGCAGCCCCTCGGGAGGGCTTAACTATGGCTACACCTTC. It translates to CASSPSGGLNYGYTF. The chain employs TRBV7-2 and TRBJ1-2; D gene uncertain. In germline, CDR1 is SGHTA, CDR2 FQGNSA. Trimming took 5 bases from V and 1 from J, leaving 14 bases between them. The CDR3 extends over 15 amino acids.

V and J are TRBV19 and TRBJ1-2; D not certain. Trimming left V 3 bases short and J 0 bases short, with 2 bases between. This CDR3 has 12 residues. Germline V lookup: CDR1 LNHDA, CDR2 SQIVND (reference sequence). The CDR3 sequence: CASSIPNYGYTF. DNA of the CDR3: TGTGCCAGTAGTATCCCTAACTATGGCTACACCTTC.

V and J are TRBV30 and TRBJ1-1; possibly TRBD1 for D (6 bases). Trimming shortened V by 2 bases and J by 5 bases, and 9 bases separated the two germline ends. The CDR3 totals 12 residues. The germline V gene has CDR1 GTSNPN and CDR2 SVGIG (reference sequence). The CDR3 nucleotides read TGTGCCTGGAGTAGGGACATTACTGAAGCTTTCTTT. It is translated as CAWSRDITEAFF.

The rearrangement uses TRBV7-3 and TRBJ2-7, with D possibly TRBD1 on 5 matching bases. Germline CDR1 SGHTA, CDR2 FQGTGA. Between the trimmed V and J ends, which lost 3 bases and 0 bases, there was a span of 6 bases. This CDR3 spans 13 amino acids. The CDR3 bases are TGTGCCAGCAGCTTTGACAGCTCCTACGAGCAGTACTTC. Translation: CASSFDSSYEQYF.